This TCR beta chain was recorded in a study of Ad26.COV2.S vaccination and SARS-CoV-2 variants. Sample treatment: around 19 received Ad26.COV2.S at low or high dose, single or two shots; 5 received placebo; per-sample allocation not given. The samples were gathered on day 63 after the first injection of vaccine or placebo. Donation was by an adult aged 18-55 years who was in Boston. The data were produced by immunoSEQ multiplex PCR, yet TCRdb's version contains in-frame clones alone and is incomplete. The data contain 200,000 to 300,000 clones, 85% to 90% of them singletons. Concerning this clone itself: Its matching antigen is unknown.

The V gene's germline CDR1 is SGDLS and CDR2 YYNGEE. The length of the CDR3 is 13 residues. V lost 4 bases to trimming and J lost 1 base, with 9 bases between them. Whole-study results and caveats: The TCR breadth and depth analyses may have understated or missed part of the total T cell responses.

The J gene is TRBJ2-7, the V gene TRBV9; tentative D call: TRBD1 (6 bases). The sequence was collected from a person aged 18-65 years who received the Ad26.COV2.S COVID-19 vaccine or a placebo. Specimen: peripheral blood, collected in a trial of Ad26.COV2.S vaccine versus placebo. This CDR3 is CASSRTESYEQYF. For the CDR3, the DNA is TGTGCCAGCAGCAGGACAGAATCCTACGAGCAGTACTTC.